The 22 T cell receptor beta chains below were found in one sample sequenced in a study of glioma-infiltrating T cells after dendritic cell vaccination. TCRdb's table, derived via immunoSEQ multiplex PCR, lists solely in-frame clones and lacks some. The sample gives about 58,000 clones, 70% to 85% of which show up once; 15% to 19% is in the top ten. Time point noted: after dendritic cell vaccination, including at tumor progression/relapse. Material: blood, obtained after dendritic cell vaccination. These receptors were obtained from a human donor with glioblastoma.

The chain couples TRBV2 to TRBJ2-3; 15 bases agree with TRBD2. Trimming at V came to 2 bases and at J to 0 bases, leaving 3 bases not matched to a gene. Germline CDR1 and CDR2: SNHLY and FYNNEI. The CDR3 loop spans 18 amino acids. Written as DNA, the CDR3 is TGTGCCAGCAGTGAATACGGACTAGCGGGGGGGAGCACAGATACGCAGTATTTT. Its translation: CASSEYGLAGGSTDTQYF. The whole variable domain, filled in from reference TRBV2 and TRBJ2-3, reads EPEVTQTPSHQVTQMGQEVILRCVPISNHLYFYWYRQILGQKVEFLVSFYNNEISEKSEIFDDQFSVERPDGSNFTLKIRSTKLEDSAMYFCASSEYGLAGGSTDTQYFGPGTRLTVL.

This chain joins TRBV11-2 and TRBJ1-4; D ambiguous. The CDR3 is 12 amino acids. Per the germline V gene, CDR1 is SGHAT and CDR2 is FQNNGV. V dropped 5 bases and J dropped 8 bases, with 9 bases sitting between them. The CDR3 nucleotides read TGTGCCAGCAGCGCGGCTGCGGAAAAACTGTTTTTT. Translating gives CASSAAAEKLFF.

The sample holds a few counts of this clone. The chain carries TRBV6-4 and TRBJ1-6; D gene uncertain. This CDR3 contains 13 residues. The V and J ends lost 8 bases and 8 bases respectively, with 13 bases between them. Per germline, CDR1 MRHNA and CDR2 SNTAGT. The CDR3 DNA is TGTGCCAGCGGACGGGAGAGTGATTCACCCCTCCACTTT. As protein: CASGRESDSPLHF.

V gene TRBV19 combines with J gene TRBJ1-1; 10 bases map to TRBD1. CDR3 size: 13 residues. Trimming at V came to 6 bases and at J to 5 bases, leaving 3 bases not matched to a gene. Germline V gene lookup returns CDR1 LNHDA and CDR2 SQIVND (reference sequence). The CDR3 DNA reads TGTGCCAGTAGGGACAGGGGGGTTACTGAAGCTTTCTTT. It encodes CASRDRGVTEAFF.

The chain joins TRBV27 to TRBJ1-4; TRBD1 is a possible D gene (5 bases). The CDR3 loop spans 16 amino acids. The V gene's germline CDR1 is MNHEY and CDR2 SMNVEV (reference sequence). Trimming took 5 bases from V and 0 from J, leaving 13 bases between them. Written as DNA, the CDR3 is TGTGCCAGCAGTAAGGGGCCCTCTGCAACTAATGAAAAACTGTTTTTT. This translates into CASSKGPSATNEKLFF.

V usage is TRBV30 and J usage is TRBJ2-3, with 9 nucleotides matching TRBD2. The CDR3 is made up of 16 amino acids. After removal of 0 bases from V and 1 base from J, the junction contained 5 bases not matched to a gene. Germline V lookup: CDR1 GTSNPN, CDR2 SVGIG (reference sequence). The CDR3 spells CAWSVEIAGGTDTQYF. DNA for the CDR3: TGTGCCTGGAGTGTAGAGATAGCGGGGGGCACAGATACGCAGTATTTT.

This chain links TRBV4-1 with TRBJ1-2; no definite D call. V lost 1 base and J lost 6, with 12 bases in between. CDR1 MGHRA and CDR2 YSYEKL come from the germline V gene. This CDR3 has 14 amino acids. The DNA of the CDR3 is TGCGCCAGCAGCCAAGGTTTTCGCAGTGATGGCTACACCTTC. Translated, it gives CASSQGFRSDGYTF.

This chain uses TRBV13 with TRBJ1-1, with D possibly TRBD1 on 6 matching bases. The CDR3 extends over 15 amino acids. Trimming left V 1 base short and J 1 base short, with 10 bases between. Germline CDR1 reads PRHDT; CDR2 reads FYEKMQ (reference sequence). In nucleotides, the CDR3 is TGTGCCAGCAGCTTAGAGGGACAATCGAACACTGAAGCTTTCTTT. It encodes CASSLEGQSNTEAFF.

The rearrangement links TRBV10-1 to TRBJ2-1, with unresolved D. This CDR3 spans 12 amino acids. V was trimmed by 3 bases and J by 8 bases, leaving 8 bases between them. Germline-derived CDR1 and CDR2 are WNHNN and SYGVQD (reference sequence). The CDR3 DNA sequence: TGCGCCAGCAGTGAAGTCGGGTATGAGCAGTTCTTC. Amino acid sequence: CASSEVGYEQFF.

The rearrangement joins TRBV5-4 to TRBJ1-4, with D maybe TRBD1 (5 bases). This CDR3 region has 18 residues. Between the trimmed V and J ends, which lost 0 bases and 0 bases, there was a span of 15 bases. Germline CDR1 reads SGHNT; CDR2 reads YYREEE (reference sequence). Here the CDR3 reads CASSLGRQGVATNEKLFF. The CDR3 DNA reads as TGTGCCAGCAGCTTGGGGCGGCAGGGTGTCGCAACTAATGAAAAACTGTTTTTT.

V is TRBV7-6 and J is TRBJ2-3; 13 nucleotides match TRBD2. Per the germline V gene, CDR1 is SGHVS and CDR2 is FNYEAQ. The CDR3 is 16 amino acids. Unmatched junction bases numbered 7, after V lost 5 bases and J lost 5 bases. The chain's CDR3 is CASSRGTSGVGDTQYF. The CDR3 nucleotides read TGTGCCAGCAGCCGCGGGACTAGCGGGGTGGGAGATACGCAGTATTTT.

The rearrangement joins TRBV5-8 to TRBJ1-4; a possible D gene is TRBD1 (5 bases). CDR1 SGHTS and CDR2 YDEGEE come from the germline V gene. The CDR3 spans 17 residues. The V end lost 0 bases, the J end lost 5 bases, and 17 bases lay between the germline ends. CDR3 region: CASSLVFDGGTNEKLFF. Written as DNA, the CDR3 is TGTGCCAGCAGCTTGGTGTTTGACGGGGGAACGAATGAAAAACTGTTTTTT.

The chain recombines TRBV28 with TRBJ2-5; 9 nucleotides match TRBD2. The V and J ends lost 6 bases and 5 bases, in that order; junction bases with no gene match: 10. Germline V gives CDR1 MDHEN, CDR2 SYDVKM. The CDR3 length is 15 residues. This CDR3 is CASRTPAGGRETQYF. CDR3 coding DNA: TGTGCCAGCAGGACGCCGGCGGGGGGGCGTGAGACCCAGTACTTC.

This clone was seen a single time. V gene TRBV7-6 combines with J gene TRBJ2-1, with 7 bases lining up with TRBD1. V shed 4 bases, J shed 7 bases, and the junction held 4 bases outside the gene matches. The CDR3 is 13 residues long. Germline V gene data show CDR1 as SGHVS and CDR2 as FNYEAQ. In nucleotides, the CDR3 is TGTGCCAGCAGCTCCATACAGGGGAATGAGCAGTTCTTC. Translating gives CASSSIQGNEQFF.

The CDR3 DNA sequence: TGTGCCAGTAGTCTAACGACAGGTAGCTCTGGAAACACCATATATTTT. This sequence encodes CASSLTTGSSGNTIYF. This chain links TRBV19 with TRBJ1-3, with TRBD1 as a possible D gene (6 bases). This CDR3 has 16 residues. V was clipped by 5 bases and J by 0 bases, with 14 bases between them. Germline CDR1 reads LNHDA; CDR2 reads SQIVND (reference sequence).

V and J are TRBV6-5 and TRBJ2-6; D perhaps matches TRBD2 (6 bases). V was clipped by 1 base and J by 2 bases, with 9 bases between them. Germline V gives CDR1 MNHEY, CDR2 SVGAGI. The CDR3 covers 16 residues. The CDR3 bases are TGTGCCAGCAGTTACTTATCGGGGGCTGGGGCCAACGTCCTGACTTTC. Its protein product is CASSYLSGAGANVLTF.

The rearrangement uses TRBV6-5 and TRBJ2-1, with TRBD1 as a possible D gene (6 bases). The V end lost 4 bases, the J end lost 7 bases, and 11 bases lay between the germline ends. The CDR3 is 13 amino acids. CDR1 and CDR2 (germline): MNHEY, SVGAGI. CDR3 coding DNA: TGTGCCAGCAGTTTATTTGACAGGAATGAGCAGTTCTTC. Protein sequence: CASSLFDRNEQFF.

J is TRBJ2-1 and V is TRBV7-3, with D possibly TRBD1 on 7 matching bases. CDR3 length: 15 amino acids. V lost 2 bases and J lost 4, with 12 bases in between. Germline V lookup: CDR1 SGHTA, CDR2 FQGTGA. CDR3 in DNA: TGTGCCAGCAGCTTAGGGCAGGGGGGATACAATGAGCAGTTCTTC. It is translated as CASSLGQGGYNEQFF.

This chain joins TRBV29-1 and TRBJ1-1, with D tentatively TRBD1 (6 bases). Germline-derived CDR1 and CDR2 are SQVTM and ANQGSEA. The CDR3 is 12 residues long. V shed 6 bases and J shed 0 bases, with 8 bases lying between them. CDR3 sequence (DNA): TGCAGCGTAGGACAGTTGAACACTGAAGCTTTCTTT. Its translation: CSVGQLNTEAFF.

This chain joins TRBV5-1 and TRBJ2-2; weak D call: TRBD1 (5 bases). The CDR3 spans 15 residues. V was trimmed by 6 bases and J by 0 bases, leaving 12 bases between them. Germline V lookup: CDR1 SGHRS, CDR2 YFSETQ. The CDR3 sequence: CASTQGPTNTGELFF. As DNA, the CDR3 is TGCGCCAGCACCCAGGGCCCAACGAACACCGGGGAGCTGTTTTTT.

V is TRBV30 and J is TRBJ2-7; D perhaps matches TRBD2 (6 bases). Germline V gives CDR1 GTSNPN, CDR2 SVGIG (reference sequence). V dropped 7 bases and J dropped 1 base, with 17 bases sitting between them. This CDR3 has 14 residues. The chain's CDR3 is CASVRGTASYEQYF. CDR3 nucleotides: TGTGCCTCCGTACGGGGGACGGCGTCCTACGAGCAGTACTTC.

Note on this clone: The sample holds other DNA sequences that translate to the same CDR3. The CDR3 reads CASSFSGGALNEQFF. Here the CDR3 DNA reads TGCGCCAGCAGCTTTAGCGGGGGGGCCCTGAATGAGCAGTTCTTC. The rearrangement links TRBV5-1 to TRBJ2-1; TRBD2 aligns across 11 bases. Trimming at V came to 2 bases and at J to 7 bases, leaving 5 bases not matched to a gene. The CDR3 consists of 15 residues. CDR1 is SGHRS and CDR2 is YFSETQ in the germline V gene. Full variable domain (outside the CDR3, taken from reference TRBV5-1 and TRBJ2-1): KAGVTQTPRYLIKTRGQQVTLSCSPISGHRSVSWYQQTPGQGLQFLFEYFSETQRNKGNFPGRFSGRQFSNSRSEMNVSTLELGDSALYLCASSFSGGALNEQFFGPGTRLTVL.